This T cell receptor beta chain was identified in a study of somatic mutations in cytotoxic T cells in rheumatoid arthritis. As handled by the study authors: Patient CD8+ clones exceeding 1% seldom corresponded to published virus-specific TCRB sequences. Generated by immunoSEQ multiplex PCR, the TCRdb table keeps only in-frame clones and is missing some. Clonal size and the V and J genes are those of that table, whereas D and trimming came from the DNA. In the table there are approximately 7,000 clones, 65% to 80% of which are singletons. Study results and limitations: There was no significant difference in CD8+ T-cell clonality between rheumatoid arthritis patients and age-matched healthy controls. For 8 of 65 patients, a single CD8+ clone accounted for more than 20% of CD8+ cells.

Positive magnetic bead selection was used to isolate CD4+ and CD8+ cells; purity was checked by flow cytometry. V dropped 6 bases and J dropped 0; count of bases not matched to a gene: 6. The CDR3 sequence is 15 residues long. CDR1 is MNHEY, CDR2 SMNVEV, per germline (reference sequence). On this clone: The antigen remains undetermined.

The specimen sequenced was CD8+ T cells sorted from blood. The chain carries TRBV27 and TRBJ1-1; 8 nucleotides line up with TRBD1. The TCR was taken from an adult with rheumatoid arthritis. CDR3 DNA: TGTGCCAGCAGCAGGGGGCCAAACTTGAACACTGAAGCTTTCTTT. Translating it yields CASSRGPNLNTEAFF.